These 27 T cell receptor beta chains originate from one sample sequenced in a study of vaccination effects on CD4 cells after COVID-19. Profiled with immunoSEQ multiplex PCR; TCRdb holds only in-frame clones, not every one. The sample lists around 25,000 clones; about four fifths were seen once. Their antigen targets remain unknown. Within the ViraFEST assay, antigen-specific CD4+ T cells underwent expansion with viral peptide pools prior to sequencing. The culture ran for roughly 10 days before CD4+ T cells were isolated. The cohort was immunized with two doses of either the BNT162b2 or mRNA-1273 vaccine. This sample comprised CD4+ T cells from PBMCs cultured with HCoV-NL63 spike peptides, obtained after COVID-19 vaccination. These TCRs come from a human donor who received a COVID-19 vaccine. Some clones in this sample may be carry-over from other donors' samples.

V gene TRBV7-2 combines with J gene TRBJ2-2; D may be TRBD2 (7 bases). Between the trimmed V and J ends, which lost 4 bases and 3 bases, there was a span of 15 bases. This CDR3 is built from 16 residues. Germline assignment: CDR1 SGHTA and CDR2 FQGNSA. The CDR3 sequence is CASSSQRGGYTGELFF. DNA of the CDR3: TGTGCCAGCAGCTCCCAGAGGGGGGGCTACACCGGGGAGCTGTTTTTT.

This chain uses TRBV7-2 with TRBJ2-2; D uncertain. Between the trimmed V and J ends, which lost 3 bases and 10 bases, there was a span of 12 bases. This CDR3 contains 13 residues. CDR1 is SGHTA and CDR2 is FQGNSA in the germline V gene. CDR3 sequence (DNA): TGTGCCAGCAGCTTGGCGCCGGTAGCGGAGCTGTTTTTT. It encodes CASSLAPVAELFF.

The sample holds one count of this clone. The V call is TRBV10-3, the J call TRBJ2-2; TRBD2 might be the D (6 bases). Trimming removed 10 bases at V and 4 bases at J, with 16 bases between. Germline V gene lookup returns CDR1 ENHRY and CDR2 SYGVKD. This CDR3 is 14 amino acids long. DNA of the CDR3: TGTGCCACTGGCGGGCAGGGACTCACCGGGGAGCTGTTTTTT. This translates into CATGGQGLTGELFF.

This rearrangement joins TRBV5-4 to TRBJ2-5, with 7 positions matching TRBD1. V lost 2 bases, J lost 5 bases, and 9 bases stayed unmatched. CDR1 and CDR2 from the germline V gene are SGHNT and YYREEE (reference sequence). CDR3 length: 15 residues. CDR3 sequence: CASSFGGTDMETQYF. The DNA for the CDR3 is TGTGCCAGCAGCTTTGGTGGGACAGACATGGAGACCCAGTACTTC.

V and J are TRBV4-1 and TRBJ1-2; 7 bases are a match to TRBD1. Germline CDR1 and CDR2: MGHRA and YSYEKL. CDR3 length: 14 residues. Unmatched junction bases numbered 7, after V lost 4 bases and J lost 5 bases. CDR3 region: CASSLNTGEYGYTF. CDR3 DNA: TGCGCCAGCAGCCTTAATACAGGGGAATATGGCTACACCTTC.

The chain couples TRBV5-1 to TRBJ2-5; 9 positions agree with TRBD1. The CDR3 covers 15 residues. V was pared by 0 bases and J by 4 bases, with 4 bases of the junction left unmatched. Germline values: CDR1 SGHRS, CDR2 YFSETQ. The CDR3 spells CASSLEQGALETQYF. The CDR3 DNA reads as TGCGCCAGCAGCTTGGAACAGGGGGCTTTAGAGACCCAGTACTTC.

The chain recombines TRBV5-4 with TRBJ2-2, with 7 bases fitting TRBD1. Germline V lookup: CDR1 SGHNT, CDR2 YYREEE (reference sequence). This CDR3 has 16 residues. Trimming removed 4 bases from V and 0 bases from J; junction bases left unmatched: 6. CDR3 sequence (DNA): TGTGCCAGCAGCGGGGGACAGCAGGCGAACACCGGGGAGCTGTTTTTT. Residues: CASSGGQQANTGELFF.

The chain recombines TRBV28 with TRBJ2-2; 11 bases agree with TRBD2. Germline V gives CDR1 MDHEN, CDR2 SYDVKM. The CDR3 has 17 residues. V lost 6 bases and J lost 4; bases outside the gene matches: 10. DNA of the CDR3: TGTGCCAGCAGAAATCTAGCGGGGGGCGGTTTCACCGGGGAGCTGTTTTTT. This codes for CASRNLAGGGFTGELFF. Based on the CDR3 plus reference TRBV28 and TRBJ2-2, the full variable domain is DVKVTQSSRYLVKRTGEKVFLECVQDMDHENMFWYRQDPGLGLRLIYFSYDVKMKEKGDIPEGYSVSREKKERFSLILESASTNQTSMYLCASRNLAGGGFTGELFFGEGSRLTVL.

This sequence joins TRBV18 and TRBJ1-2; D gene unclear. Germline values: CDR1 KGHSH, CDR2 LQKENI. CDR3 length: 16 residues. V was pared by 3 bases and J by 8 bases, with 22 bases between. This chain's CDR3 is CASSPSAGSTLNGYTF. The CDR3 DNA follows: TGTGCCAGCTCACCGAGTGCCGGGAGCACACTCAACGGCTACACCTTC. Full variable domain (rest looked up from reference TRBV18 and TRBJ1-2): NAGVMQNPRHLVRRRGQEARLRCSPMKGHSHVYWYRQLPEEGLKFMVYLQKENIIDESGMPKERFSAEFPKEGPSILRIQQVVRGDSAAYFCASSPSAGSTLNGYTFGSGTRLTVV.

This sequence joins TRBV3-1 (or the pseudogene TRBV3-2) and TRBJ1-3; 7 bases line up with TRBD1. After removal of 4 bases from V and 2 bases from J, the junction contained 11 bases not matched to a gene. Germline CDR1 is LGHDT and CDR2 is YNNKEL (reference sequence). The CDR3 is made up of 17 amino acids. CDR3 region: CASSPGPGGWAGNTIYF. For the CDR3, the DNA is TGTGCCAGCAGCCCAGGCCCAGGGGGATGGGCTGGAAACACCATATATTTT.

J is TRBJ1-5 and V is TRBV19; 8 nucleotides align to TRBD1. The CDR3 is made up of 14 amino acids. CDR1 is LNHDA, CDR2 SQIVND, per germline (reference sequence). J gave up 7 bases and V 5 bases, and 7 bases lay outside the gene matches. The CDR3 sequence: CASSYLDRGQPQHF. DNA of the CDR3: TGTGCCAGTAGTTACCTTGACAGGGGACAGCCCCAGCATTTT.

The chain employs TRBV10-1 and TRBJ2-3; no clear D gene. The CDR3 spans 15 residues. Deletions cut 6 bases from V and 5 bases from J, with 18 bases between. Germline assignment: CDR1 WNHNN and CDR2 SYGVQD (reference sequence). CDR3 sequence: CASSSTATVKDTQYF. CDR3 bases: TGCGCCAGCAGCTCGACCGCGACGGTGAAAGATACGCAGTATTTT.

The chain carries TRBV6-2 or TRBV6-3 and TRBJ2-6, with D hard to call. The V gene's germline CDR1 is MNHEY and CDR2 SVGEGT. The CDR3 runs 15 residues. Deletions cut 6 bases from V and 1 base from J, with 10 bases between. CDR3 protein: CASSPVGSGANVLTF. Here the CDR3 DNA reads TGTGCCAGCAGCCCTGTAGGGTCTGGGGCCAACGTCCTGACTTTC.

The chain recombines TRBV11-1 with TRBJ1-4, with 9 bases lining up with TRBD1. V gave up 8 bases and J gave up 7 bases; unmatched junction bases: 5. CDR1 is SGHAT, CDR2 FQDESV, per germline (reference sequence). CDR3 length: 13 amino acids. Here the CDR3 reads CASGTGLGEKLFF. The CDR3 DNA sequence: TGTGCCAGCGGGACAGGGTTAGGTGAAAAACTGTTTTTT.

V gene TRBV5-1 combines with J gene TRBJ2-5; 10 bases agree with TRBD2. The CDR3 length is 16 residues. The germline V gene has CDR1 SGHRS and CDR2 YFSETQ. V lost 6 bases and J lost 4; bases outside the gene matches: 12. CDR3 bases: TGCGCCAGCACCCGTGCGACGTTAGCGGGGGGAGAGACCCAGTACTTC. This encodes CASTRATLAGGETQYF.

The V gene is TRBV27, the J gene TRBJ2-1; a weak D match, TRBD2 (6 bases). The germline CDR1 and CDR2 sequences are MNHEY and SMNVEV (reference sequence). The ends were cut back, 6 bases at V and 8 bases at J, with 20 bases in the middle. CDR3 length: 15 residues. The CDR3 DNA follows: TGTGCCAGCAGCCCGTACAGGAGGGTACTAGATGAGCAGTTCTTC. This gives the protein CASSPYRRVLDEQFF.

This clone has just one count. The chain uses TRBV18 and TRBJ2-2; D is unresolved. The CDR3 covers 13 residues. V dropped 0 bases and J dropped 11 bases, with 10 bases sitting between them. The germline V gene has CDR1 KGHSH and CDR2 LQKENI. CDR3 nucleotides: TGTGCCAGCTCACCACCGGCCACTGGAGAGCTGTTTTTT. Protein product: CASSPPATGELFF.

This clone was picked up a small number of times. The chain combines TRBV6-5 with TRBJ1-6; no reliable D call. The V end was cut by 3 bases, the J end by 13 bases, with 13 bases between. Germline V gene lookup returns CDR1 MNHEY and CDR2 SVGAGI. This CDR3 is 13 amino acids long. This CDR3 reads CASSYENGGPLHF. In DNA, the CDR3 is TGTGCCAGCAGTTATGAGAACGGTGGGCCCCTCCACTTT.

This rearrangement joins TRBV5-1 to TRBJ2-3, with 11 bases lining up with TRBD1. CDR1 and CDR2 from the germline V gene are SGHRS and YFSETQ. The V gene end was trimmed by 7 bases and the J gene end by 2 bases; junction bases not matched to a gene: 6. This CDR3 comprises 15 residues. CDR3 nucleotide sequence: TGCGCCAGCGGACAGGGGGCCTACACCACAGATACGCAGTATTTT. Translation gives CASGQGAYTTDTQYF.

The sample holds one count of this clone. This chain connects TRBV6-5 to TRBJ1-1, with unresolved D. Per germline, CDR1 MNHEY and CDR2 SVGAGI. Trimming took off 5 bases at V and 0 bases at J, with 13 bases between the two ends. This CDR3 has 15 residues. The CDR3 DNA follows: TGTGCCAGCAGTCCCCCCGGGCGGCTGAACACTGAAGCTTTCTTT. This encodes CASSPPGRLNTEAFF.

V usage is TRBV29-1 and J usage is TRBJ1-4; D is undetermined. The germline V gene encodes CDR1 SQVTM and CDR2 ANQGSEA. The CDR3 runs to 13 residues. Between the trimmed V and J ends, which lost 7 bases and 7 bases, there was a span of 16 bases. The CDR3: CSGRDHRGEKLFF. CDR3 in DNA: TGCAGCGGTCGCGATCACCGGGGTGAAAAACTGTTTTTT.

The chain combines TRBV29-1 with TRBJ1-2, with 9 bases that match TRBD1. The CDR3 extends over 12 amino acids. The germline gives CDR1 SQVTM, CDR2 ANQGSEA. The V and J ends lost 6 bases and 7 bases, in that order; junction bases with no gene match: 6. The CDR3 sequence is CSVADRGGGYTF. CDR3 DNA: TGCAGCGTCGCGGACAGGGGAGGTGGCTACACCTTC. The full variable domain, completed using reference TRBV29-1 and TRBJ1-2, is SAVISQKPSRDICQRGTSLTIQCQVDSQVTMMFWYRQQPGQSLTLIATANQGSEATYESGFVIDKFPISRPNLTFSTLTVSNMSPEDSSIYLCSVADRGGGYTFGSGTRLTVV.

The rearrangement links TRBV5-6 to TRBJ2-1; TRBD2 matches at 8 bases. Germline values: CDR1 SGHDT, CDR2 YYEEEE. The ends lost 1 base at V and 6 bases at J; junction bases unmatched: 6. The CDR3 covers 15 residues. The CDR3 coding sequence is TGTGCCAGCAGCTTGTATCCGGGGGGGGTCAATGAGCAGTTCTTC. It encodes CASSLYPGGVNEQFF.

The V call is TRBV28, the J call TRBJ1-5; maybe TRBD1 (5 bases). This CDR3 has 13 residues. Germline V gives CDR1 MDHEN, CDR2 SYDVKM. The V end lost 4 bases, the J end lost 11 bases, and 15 bases lay between the germline ends. The CDR3 protein is CASSSSRVTAQHF. CDR3 nucleotide sequence: TGTGCCAGCAGTTCCTCCAGGGTTACGGCCCAGCATTTT.

This rearrangement joins TRBV5-1 to TRBJ2-3; a possible D gene is TRBD2 (6 bases). Trimming took off 4 bases at V and 0 bases at J, with 18 bases between the two ends. The germline CDR1 and CDR2 sequences are SGHRS and YFSETQ. The CDR3 length is 17 residues. CDR3 sequence (DNA): TGCGCCAGCAGCAAGGCGGGGCCCTCCCTTAGCACAGATACGCAGTATTTT. Residues: CASSKAGPSLSTDTQYF.

The CDR3: CASSKAGTVNNEQFF. Written as DNA, the CDR3 is TGTGCCAGCAGCAAGGCCGGGACAGTTAACAATGAGCAGTTCTTC. This rearrangement joins TRBV28 to TRBJ2-1, with TRBD1 identical over 7 bases. Trimming cost V 6 bases and J 5 bases; bases outside gene matches: 10. Germline lookup yields CDR1 MDHEN and CDR2 SYDVKM. This CDR3 spans 15 amino acids.

The chain uses TRBV7-9 and TRBJ2-3, with 7 bases that match TRBD1. The V gene's germline CDR1 is SEHNR and CDR2 FQNEAQ (reference sequence). The CDR3 spans 13 residues. The V segment lost 7 bases and the J segment 3 bases; nucleotides outside the gene matches: 4. As DNA, the CDR3 is TGTGCCAGCACGAGACAGGGAACAGATACGCAGTATTTT. This gives the protein CASTRQGTDTQYF.